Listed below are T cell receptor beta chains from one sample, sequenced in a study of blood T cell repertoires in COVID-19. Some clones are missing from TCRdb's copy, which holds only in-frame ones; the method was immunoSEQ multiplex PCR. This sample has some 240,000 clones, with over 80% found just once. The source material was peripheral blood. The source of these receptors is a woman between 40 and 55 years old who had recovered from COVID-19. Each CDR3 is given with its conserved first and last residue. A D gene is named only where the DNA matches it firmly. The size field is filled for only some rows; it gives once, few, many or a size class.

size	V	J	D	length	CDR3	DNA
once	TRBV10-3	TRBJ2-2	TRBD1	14	CAISPQGAIGELFF	TGTGCCATCAGCCCGCAGGGGGCAATCGGGGAGCTGTTTTTT
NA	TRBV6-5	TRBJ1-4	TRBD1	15	CASSLRQGTNEKLFF	TGTGCCAGCAGTTTGAGACAGGGGACTAATGAAAAACTGTTTTTT
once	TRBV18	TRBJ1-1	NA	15	CASSLRTGMNTEAFF	TGTGCCAGCTCACTACGAACAGGGATGAACACTGAAGCTTTCTTT
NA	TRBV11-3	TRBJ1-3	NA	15	CASSLGHGSGNTIYF	TGTGCCAGCAGCTTAGGACACGGCTCTGGAAACACCATATATTTT
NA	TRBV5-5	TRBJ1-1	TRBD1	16	CASSLGGGRWNTEAFF	TGTGCCAGCAGCCTCGGAGGGGGCAGGTGGAACACTGAAGCTTTCTTT
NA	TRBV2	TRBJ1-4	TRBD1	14	CASSADRGNEKLFF	TGTGCCAGCAGTGCAGACAGGGGCAATGAAAAACTGTTTTTT
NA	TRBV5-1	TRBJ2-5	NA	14	CASSPSGSQETQYF	TGCGCCAGCAGCCCCTCGGGTAGCCAAGAGACCCAGTACTTC
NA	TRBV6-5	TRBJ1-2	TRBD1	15	CASSYSPGQTYGYTF	TGTGCCAGCAGTTACTCCCCGGGACAGACCTATGGCTACACCTTC
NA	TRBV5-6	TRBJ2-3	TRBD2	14	CASSFGLAPDTQYF	TGTGCCAGCAGCTTCGGACTAGCTCCAGATACGCAGTATTTT
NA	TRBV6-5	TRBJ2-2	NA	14	CASREAENTGELFF	TGTGCCAGCAGAGAGGCAGAGAACACCGGGGAGCTGTTTTTT
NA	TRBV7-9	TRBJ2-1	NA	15	CASSLPGGGRNEQFF	TGTGCCAGCAGCTTACCCGGGGGTGGTAGGAATGAGCAGTTCTTC
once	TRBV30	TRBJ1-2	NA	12	CAWRSPGYGYTF	TGTGCCTGGAGGTCCCCAGGCTATGGCTACACCTTC
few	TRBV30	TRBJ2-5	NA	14	CAWSVELAVETQYF	TGTGCCTGGAGTGTAGAACTCGCGGTGGAGACCCAGTACTTC
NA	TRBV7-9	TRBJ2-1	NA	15	CASTASRGFSNEQFF	TGTGCCAGCACCGCTTCCCGGGGGTTTTCCAATGAGCAGTTCTTC
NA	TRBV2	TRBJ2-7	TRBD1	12	CANGDRTYEQYF	TGTGCCAATGGGGACAGAACCTACGAGCAGTACTTC
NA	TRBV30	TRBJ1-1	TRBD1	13	CAWSGLTGGIAFF	TGTGCCTGGAGTGGTCTTACAGGGGGCATCGCTTTCTTT
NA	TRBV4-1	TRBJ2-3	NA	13	CASSRGGTDTQYF	TGCGCCAGCAGCCGGGGGGGCACAGATACGCAGTATTTT
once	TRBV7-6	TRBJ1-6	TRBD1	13	CASSSDRGPPLHF	TGTGCCAGCAGCTCGGACAGGGGTCCTCCCCTCCACTTT
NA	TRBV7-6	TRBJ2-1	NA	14	CASSLGPKLDEQFF	TGTGCCAGCAGCTTAGGCCCCAAGCTGGATGAGCAGTTCTTC
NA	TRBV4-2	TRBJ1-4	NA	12	CASSANSEKLFF	TGTGCCAGCTCCGCAAACTCGGAAAAACTGTTTTTT
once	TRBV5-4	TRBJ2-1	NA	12	CASSDGDNEQFF	TGTGCCAGCAGTGACGGAGACAATGAGCAGTTCTTC
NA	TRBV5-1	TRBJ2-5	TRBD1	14	CASSSGQEKETQYF	TGCGCCAGCAGCTCGGGACAGGAGAAAGAGACCCAGTACTTC
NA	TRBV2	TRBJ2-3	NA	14	CASSGQGLTDTQYF	TGTGCCAGCAGTGGGCAGGGGTTAACAGATACGCAGTATTTT
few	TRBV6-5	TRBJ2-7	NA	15	CASRRDILFSYEQYF	TGTGCCAGCAGAAGAGACATACTGTTCTCCTACGAGCAGTACTTC
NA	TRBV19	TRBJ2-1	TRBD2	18	CASSIEILAGGLYNEQFF	TGTGCCAGTAGTATAGAAATCTTGGCGGGGGGCTTGTACAATGAGCAGTTCTTC
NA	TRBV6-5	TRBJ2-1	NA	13	CASKGGLYNEQFF	TGTGCCAGCAAAGGGGGTCTCTACAATGAGCAGTTCTTC
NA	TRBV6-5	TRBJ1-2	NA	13	CATLPRGLYGYTF	TGTGCCACCCTCCCCAGGGGTCTCTATGGCTACACCTTC
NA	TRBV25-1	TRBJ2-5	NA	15	CASSSSRGAGETQYF	TGTGCCAGCAGTTCTTCTCGGGGGGCCGGAGAGACCCAGTACTTC
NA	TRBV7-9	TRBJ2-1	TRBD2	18	CASSFRTSGGDYYNEQFF	TGTGCCAGCAGCTTCCGGACTAGCGGGGGGGACTACTACAATGAGCAGTTCTTC